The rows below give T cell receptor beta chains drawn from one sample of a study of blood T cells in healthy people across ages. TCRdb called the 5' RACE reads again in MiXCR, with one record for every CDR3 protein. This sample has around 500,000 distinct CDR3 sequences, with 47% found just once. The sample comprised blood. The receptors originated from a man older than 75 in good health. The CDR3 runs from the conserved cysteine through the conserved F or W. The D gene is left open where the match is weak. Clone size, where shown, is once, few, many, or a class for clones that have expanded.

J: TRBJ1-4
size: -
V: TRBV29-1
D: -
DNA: TGCAGCGTAGGCCAAAGTAATGAAAAACTGTTTTTT
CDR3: CSVGQSNEKLFF

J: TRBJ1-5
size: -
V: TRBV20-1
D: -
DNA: TGCAGTGCTAGAGATCCCCGACAGGCGAGTCAGCCCCAGCATTTT
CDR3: CSARDPRQASQPQHF

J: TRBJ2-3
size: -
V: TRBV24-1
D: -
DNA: TGTGCCACCAGTGATTTGGCGGACTACACAGATACGCAGTATTTT
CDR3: CATSDLADYTDTQYF

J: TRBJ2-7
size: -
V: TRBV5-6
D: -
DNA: TGTGCCAGCAGCTTGGGGATCTACGAGCAGTACTTC
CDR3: CASSLGIYEQYF

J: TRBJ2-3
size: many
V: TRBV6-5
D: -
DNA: TGTGCCAGCAGTTCATTGGGGCCAGATACGCAGTATTTT
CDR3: CASSSLGPDTQYF

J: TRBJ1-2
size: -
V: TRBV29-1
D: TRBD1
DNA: TGCAGCGCAGGGACAGGGGACAATAACTATGGCTACACCTTC
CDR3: CSAGTGDNNYGYTF

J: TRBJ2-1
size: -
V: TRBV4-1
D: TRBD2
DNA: TGCGCCAGCAGCCAAGAGAGGTCCAGCGGGGTATACAATGAGCAGTTCTTC
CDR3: CASSQERSSGVYNEQFF

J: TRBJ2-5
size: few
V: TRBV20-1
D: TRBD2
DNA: TGCAGTGCTAGACTAGCGGGATACGGGACCCAGTACTTC
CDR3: CSARLAGYGTQYF

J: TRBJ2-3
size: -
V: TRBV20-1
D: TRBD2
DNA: TGCAGTGCTTGGGGGGGGGGTTTGGATACGCAGTATTTT
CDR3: CSAWGGGLDTQYF

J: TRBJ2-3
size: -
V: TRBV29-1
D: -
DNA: TGCAGCGGTGCAGGCACAGATACGCAGTATTTT
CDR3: CSGAGTDTQYF

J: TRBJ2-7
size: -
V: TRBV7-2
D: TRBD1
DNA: TGTGCCAGCAGTCCTATCACAACAGGGGCAGGCGAGCAGTACTTC
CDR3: CASSPITTGAGEQYF

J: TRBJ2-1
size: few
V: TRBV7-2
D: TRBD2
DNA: TGTGCCAGCAGCTTTGTGCTAGCGGGAGTTTTGGGTGAGCAGTTCTTC
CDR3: CASSFVLAGVLGEQFF

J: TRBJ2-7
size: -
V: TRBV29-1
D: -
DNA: TGCAGCGTTGAAGACTGGACCTACGAGCAGTACTTC
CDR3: CSVEDWTYEQYF

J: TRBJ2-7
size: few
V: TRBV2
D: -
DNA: TGTGCCAGCAGTGAGTCGTCGCGGGTCGTGAGGTACGAGCAGTACTTC
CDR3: CASSESSRVVRYEQYF

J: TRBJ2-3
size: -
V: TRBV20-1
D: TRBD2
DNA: TGCGGTGCTAGAGACCCAGCGGGAGGGTTAGATACGCAGTATTTT
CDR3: CGARDPAGGLDTQYF

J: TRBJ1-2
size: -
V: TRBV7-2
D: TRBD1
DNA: TGTGCCAGCAGCTTAGCGCGGGACAGCCGCTATGGCTACACCTTC
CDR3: CASSLARDSRYGYTF

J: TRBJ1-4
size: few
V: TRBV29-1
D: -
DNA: TGCAGCGTTGGGGGACCGCCAGCCTCCGAAAAACTGTTTTTT
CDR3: CSVGGPPASEKLFF

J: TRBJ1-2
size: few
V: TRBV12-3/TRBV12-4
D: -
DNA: TGTGCCAGCAGTTTTGGCGCCGTTTATGGCTACACCTTC
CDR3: CASSFGAVYGYTF